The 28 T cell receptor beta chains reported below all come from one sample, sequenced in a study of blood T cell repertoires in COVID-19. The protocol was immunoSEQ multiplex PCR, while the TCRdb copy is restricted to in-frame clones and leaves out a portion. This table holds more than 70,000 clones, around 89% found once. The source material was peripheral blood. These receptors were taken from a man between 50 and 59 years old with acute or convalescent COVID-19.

The CDR3 is CASSFRDRITGELFF. As DNA, the CDR3 is TGTGCCAGCAGCTTCCGGGACAGAATCACCGGGGAGCTGTTTTTT. The chain employs TRBV7-2 and TRBJ2-2; 7 bases are shared with TRBD1. Trimming removed 3 bases from V and 4 bases from J; junction bases left unmatched: 5. The length of the CDR3 is 15 residues. Germline loops: CDR1 SGHTA, CDR2 FQGNSA.

Here the CDR3 DNA reads TGTGCCTGGAGAGAAACAGGGGGCGGCTACACCTTC. Translated, it gives CAWRETGGGYTF. The chain couples TRBV30 to TRBJ1-2; TRBD1 agrees at 9 bases. Germline CDR1 GTSNPN, CDR2 SVGIG (reference sequence). The CDR3 is 12 residues long. V was pared by 3 bases and J by 8 bases, with 4 bases of the junction left unmatched.

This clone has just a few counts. CDR3 amino acids: CASSPSTGSYNEQFF. CDR3 DNA sequence: TGTGCCAGCAGCCCATCAACAGGGTCCTACAATGAGCAGTTCTTC. The chain has TRBV9 and TRBJ2-1; D may be TRBD1 (6 bases). Trimming stripped 4 bases from V and 1 base from J, with 12 bases between. Germline V lookup: CDR1 SGDLS, CDR2 YYNGEE. The CDR3 covers 15 residues.

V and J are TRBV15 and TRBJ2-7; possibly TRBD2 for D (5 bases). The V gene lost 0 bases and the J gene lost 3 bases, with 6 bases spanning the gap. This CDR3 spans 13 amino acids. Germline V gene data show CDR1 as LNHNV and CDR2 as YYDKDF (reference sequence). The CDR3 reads CATSRDGVYEQYV. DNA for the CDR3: TGTGCCACCAGCAGAGACGGGGTCTACGAGCAGTACGTC.

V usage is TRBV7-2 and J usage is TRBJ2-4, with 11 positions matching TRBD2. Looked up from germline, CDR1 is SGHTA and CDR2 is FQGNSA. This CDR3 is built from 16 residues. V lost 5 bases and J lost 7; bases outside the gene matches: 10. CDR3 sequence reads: CASSADSGGVTNIQYF. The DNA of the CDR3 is TGTGCCAGCAGCGCAGATAGCGGGGGGGTCACGAACATTCAGTACTTC.

CDR3 residues: CATSIGGDQPQHF. CDR3 DNA sequence: TGTGCCACCAGCATAGGGGGGGATCAGCCCCAGCATTTT. J is TRBJ1-5 and V is TRBV15; a possible D gene is TRBD1 (6 bases). Trimming shortened V by 4 bases and J by 5 bases, and 9 bases separated the two germline ends. The CDR3 extends over 13 amino acids. In germline, CDR1 is LNHNV, CDR2 YYDKDF (reference sequence).

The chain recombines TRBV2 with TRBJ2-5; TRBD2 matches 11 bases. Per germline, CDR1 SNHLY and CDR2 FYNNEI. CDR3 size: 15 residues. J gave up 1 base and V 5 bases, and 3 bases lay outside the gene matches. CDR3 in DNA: TGTGCCAGCAGTCCCCTAGCGGGGGGCCAAGAGACCCAGTACTTC. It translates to CASSPLAGGQETQYF.

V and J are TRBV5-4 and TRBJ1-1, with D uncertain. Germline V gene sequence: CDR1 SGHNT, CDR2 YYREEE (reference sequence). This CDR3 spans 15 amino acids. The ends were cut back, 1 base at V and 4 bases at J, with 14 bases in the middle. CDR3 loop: CASSLPLGGSTEAFF. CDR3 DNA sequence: TGTGCCAGCAGCTTGCCCCTAGGTGGGAGCACTGAAGCTTTCTTT.

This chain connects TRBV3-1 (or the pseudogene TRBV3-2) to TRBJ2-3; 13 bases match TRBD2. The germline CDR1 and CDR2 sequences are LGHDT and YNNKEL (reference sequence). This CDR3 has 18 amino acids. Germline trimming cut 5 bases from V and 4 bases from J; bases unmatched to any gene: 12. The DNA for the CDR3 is TGTGCCAGCAGCGCAAGCGTACTAGCGGGGGGGCCCCCAGATACGCAGTATTTT. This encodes CASSASVLAGGPPDTQYF.

The CDR3 reads CASSLIEGETQYF. CDR3 nucleotide sequence: TGTGCCAGCAGTTTGATCGAGGGAGAGACCCAGTACTTC. The chain couples TRBV27 to TRBJ2-5; the D gene is possibly TRBD2 (5 bases). The CDR3 covers 13 residues. CDR1 is MNHEY and CDR2 is SMNVEV in the germline V gene (reference sequence). Trimming pared 3 bases from V and 4 bases from J, leaving 9 bases between.

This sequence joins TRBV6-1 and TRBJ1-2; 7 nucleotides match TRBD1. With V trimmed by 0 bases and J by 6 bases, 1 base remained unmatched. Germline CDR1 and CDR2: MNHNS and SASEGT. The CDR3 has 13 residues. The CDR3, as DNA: TGTGCCAGCAGTGAAGCAGGGGGCGATGGCTACACCTTC. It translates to CASSEAGGDGYTF.

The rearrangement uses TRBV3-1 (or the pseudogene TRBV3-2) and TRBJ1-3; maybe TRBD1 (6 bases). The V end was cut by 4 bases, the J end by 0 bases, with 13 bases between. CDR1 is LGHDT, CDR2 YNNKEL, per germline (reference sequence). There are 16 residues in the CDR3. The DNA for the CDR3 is TGTGCCAGCAGCCGGCGTACACAGGGCTCTGGAAACACCATATATTTT. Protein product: CASSRRTQGSGNTIYF.

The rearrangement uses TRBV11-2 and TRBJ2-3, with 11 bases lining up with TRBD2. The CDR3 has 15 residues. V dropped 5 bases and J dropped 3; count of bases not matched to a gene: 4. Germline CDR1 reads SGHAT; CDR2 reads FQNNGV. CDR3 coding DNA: TGTGCCAGCAGCGAACTAGCGGGGGTAACAGATACGCAGTATTTT. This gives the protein CASSELAGVTDTQYF.

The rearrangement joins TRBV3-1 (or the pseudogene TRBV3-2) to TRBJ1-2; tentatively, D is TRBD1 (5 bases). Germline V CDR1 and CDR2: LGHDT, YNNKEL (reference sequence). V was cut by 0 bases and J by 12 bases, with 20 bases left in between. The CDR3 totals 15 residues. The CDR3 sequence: CASSQERTRQVSHTF. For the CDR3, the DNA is TGTGCCAGCAGCCAAGAGAGGACAAGGCAGGTTAGCCACACCTTC.

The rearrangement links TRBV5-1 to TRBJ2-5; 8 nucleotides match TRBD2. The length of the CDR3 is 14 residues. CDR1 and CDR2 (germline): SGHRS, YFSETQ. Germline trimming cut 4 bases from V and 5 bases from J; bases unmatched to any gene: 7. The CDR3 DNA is TGCGCCAGCAGCGTGAGAGCTAGCGGGGAGACCCAGTACTTC. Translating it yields CASSVRASGETQYF.

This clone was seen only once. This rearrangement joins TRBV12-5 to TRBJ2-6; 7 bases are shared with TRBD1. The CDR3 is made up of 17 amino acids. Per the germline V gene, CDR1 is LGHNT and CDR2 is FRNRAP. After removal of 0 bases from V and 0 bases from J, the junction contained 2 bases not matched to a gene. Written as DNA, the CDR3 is TGTGCTAGTGGTTTGGTCACAGGGGTCTCTGGGGCCAACGTCCTGACTTTC. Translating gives CASGLVTGVSGANVLTF.

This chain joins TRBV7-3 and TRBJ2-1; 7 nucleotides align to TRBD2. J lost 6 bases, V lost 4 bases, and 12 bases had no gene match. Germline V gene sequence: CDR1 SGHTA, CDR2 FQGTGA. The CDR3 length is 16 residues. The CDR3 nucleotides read TGTGCCAGCAGCTCCGGTCGAGCGGGGCGACGCAATGAGCAGTTCTTC. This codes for CASSSGRAGRRNEQFF.

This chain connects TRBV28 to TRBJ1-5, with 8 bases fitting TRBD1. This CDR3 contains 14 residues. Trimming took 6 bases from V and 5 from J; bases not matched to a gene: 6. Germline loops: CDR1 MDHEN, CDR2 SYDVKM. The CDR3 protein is CASSPGQGYQPQHF. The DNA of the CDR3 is TGTGCCAGCAGCCCCGGACAGGGCTATCAGCCCCAGCATTTT.

Here the CDR3 reads CAWSGTGGHRTVYGYTF. CDR3 DNA sequence: TGTGCCTGGAGTGGGACAGGGGGCCACAGGACTGTCTATGGCTACACCTTC. The chain recombines TRBV30 with TRBJ1-2; TRBD1 matches 11 bases. Germline CDR1 is GTSNPN and CDR2 is SVGIG (reference sequence). The CDR3 is 17 amino acids. V lost 1 base and J lost 4; bases outside the gene matches: 11.

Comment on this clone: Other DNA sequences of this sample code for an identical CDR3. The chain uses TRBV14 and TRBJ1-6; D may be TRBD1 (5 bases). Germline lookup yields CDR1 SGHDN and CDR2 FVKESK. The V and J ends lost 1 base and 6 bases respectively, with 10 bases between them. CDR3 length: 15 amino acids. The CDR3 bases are TGTGCCAGCAGCCAAGGTCCCGGGGGTAATTCACCCCTCCACTTT. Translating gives CASSQGPGGNSPLHF. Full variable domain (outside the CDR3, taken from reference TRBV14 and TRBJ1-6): EAGVTQFPSHSVIEKGQTVTLRCDPISGHDNLYWYRRVMGKEIKFLLHFVKESKQDESGMPNNRFLAERTGGTYSTLKVQPAELEDSGVYFCASSQGPGGNSPLHFGNGTRLTVT.

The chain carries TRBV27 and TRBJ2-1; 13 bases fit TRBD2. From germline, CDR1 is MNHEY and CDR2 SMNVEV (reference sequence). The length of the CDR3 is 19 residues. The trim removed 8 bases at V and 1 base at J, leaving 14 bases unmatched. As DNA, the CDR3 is TGTGCCAGCGGATTTATGGGACTAGCGGGGATTAGGTCCTACAATGAGCAGTTCTTC. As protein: CASGFMGLAGIRSYNEQFF.

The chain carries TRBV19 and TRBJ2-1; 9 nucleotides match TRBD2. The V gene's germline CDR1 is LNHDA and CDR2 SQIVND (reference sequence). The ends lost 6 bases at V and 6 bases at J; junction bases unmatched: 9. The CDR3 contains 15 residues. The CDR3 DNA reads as TGTGCCAGTAGAGCTAGCAGCGGGGGGCTCAATGAGCAGTTCTTC. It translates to CASRASSGGLNEQFF.

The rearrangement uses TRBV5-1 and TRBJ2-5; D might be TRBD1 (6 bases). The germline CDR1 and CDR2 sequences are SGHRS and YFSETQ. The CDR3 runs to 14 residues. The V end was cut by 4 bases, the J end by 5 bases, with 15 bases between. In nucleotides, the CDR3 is TGCGCCAGCAGCCCAGGGGCGTTCCTGGAGACCCAGTACTTC. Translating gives CASSPGAFLETQYF.

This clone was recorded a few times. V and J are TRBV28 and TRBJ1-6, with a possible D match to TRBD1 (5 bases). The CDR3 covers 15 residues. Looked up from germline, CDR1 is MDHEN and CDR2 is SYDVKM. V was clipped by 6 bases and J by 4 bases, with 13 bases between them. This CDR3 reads CASSPDSAYNSPLHF. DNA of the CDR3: TGTGCCAGCAGCCCCGACAGCGCTTATAATTCACCCCTCCACTTT. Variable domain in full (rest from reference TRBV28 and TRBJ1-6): DVKVTQSSRYLVKRTGEKVFLECVQDMDHENMFWYRQDPGLGLRLIYFSYDVKMKEKGDIPEGYSVSREKKERFSLILESASTNQTSMYLCASSPDSAYNSPLHFGNGTRLTVT.

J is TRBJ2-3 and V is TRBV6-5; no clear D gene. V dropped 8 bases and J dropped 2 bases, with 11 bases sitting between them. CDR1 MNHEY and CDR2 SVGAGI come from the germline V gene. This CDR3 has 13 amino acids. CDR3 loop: CASQALVTDTQYF. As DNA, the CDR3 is TGTGCCAGCCAGGCCCTGGTCACAGATACGCAGTATTTT.

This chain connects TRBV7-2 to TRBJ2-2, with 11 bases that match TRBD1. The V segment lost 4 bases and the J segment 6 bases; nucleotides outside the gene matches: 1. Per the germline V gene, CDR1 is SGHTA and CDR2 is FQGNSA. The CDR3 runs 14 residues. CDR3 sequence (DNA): TGTGCCAGCAGCTGGGGACAGGGGGCCGGGGAGCTGTTTTTT. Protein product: CASSWGQGAGELFF.

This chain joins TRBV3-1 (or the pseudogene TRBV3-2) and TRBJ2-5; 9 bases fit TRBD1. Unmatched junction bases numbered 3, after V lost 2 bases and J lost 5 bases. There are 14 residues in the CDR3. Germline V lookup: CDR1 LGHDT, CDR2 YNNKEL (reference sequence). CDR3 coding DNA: TGTGCCAGCAGCCAAAGGGACAGGGAGGAGACCCAGTACTTC. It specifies CASSQRDREETQYF.

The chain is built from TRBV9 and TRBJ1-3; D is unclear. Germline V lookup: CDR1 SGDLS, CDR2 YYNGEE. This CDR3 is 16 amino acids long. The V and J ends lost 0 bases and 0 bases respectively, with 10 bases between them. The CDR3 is CASSVGQGSSGNTIYF. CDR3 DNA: TGTGCCAGCAGCGTAGGCCAAGGGAGCTCTGGAAACACCATATATTTT. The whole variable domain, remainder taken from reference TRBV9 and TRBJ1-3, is DSGVTQTPKHLITATGQRVTLRCSPRSGDLSVYWYQQSLDQGLQFLIQYYNGEERAKGNILERFSAQQFPDLHSELNLSSLELGDSALYFCASSVGQGSSGNTIYFGEGSWLTVV.